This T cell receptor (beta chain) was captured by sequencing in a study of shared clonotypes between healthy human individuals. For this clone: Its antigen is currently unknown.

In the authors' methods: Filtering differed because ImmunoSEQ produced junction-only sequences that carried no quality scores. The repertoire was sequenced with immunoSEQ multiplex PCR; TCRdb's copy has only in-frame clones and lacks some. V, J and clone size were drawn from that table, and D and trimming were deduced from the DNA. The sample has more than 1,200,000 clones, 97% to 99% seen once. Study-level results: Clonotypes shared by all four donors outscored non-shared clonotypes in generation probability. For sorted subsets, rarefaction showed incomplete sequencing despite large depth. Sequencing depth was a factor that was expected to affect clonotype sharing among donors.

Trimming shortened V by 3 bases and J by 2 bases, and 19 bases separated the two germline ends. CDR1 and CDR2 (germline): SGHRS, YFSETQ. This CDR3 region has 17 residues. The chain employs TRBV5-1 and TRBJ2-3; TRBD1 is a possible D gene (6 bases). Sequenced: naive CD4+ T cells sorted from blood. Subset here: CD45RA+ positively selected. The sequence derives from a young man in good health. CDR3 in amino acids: CASSSQGMLGYTDTQYF. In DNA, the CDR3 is TGCGCCAGCAGCTCTCAGGGGATGCTGGGTTACACAGATACGCAGTATTTT. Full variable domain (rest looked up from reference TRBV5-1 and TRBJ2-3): KAGVTQTPRYLIKTRGQQVTLSCSPISGHRSVSWYQQTPGQGLQFLFEYFSETQRNKGNFPGRFSGRQFSNSRSEMNVSTLELGDSALYLCASSSQGMLGYTDTQYFGPGTRLTVL.